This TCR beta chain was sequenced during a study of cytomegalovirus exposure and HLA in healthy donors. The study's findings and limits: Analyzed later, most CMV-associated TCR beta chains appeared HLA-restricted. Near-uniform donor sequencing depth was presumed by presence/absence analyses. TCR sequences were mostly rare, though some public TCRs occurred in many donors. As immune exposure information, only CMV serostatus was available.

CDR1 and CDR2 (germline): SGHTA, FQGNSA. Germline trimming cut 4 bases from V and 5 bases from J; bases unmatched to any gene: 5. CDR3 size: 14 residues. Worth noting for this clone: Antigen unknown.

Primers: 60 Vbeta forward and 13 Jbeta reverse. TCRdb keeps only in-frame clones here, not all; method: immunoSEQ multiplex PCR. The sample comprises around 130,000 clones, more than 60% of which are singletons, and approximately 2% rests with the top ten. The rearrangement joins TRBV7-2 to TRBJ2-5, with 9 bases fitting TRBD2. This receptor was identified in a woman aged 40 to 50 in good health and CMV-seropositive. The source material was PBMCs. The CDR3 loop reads CASSSGLAWETQYF. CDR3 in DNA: TGTGCCAGCAGCTCGGGACTAGCTTGGGAGACCCAGTACTTC.